Below, one T cell receptor beta chain is given with its context. This clonotype came up a few times. There is no known antigen for this receptor. No base qualities exist here, and no much larger clone lies one base off it. The data were taken from a study of human T cells and chemical hapten exposure listed by TCRdb under 2021. In terms of the full investigation: For sensitization, 2% DPC in acetone was applied to an approximately 2 cm by approximately 2 cm area of upper inner arm skin. Throughout the study period of about 25 weeks, patients also received therapeutic DPC doses to the scalp every week. Patch testing was done on the upper back using Finn chambers containing 0.01% DPC, and results were scored after 6 days according to International Contact Dermatitis Research Group standards. The patient cohort, mostly female, included alopecia areata with under or over 50% scalp involvement, alopecia totalis and alopecia universalis. The libraries were sequenced as a pool, and the TCR yield per sample differed mostly because of small variations in library volumes within the pool. Peripheral blood TCR repertoire changes were tracked in vivo in alopecia patients during primary and secondary sensitization to the hapten diphenylcyclopropenone (DPC). Blood samples were taken from patients before sensitization (week 0) and then at 2, 6 and about 24 weeks after DPC sensitization. For TCR sequencing, blood came from 25 to 35 alopecia patients at anywhere from one to four time points (pre-sensitization, 2, 6 and 24 weeks). Results and caveats for the whole study, not just this receptor: Expanded TCRs formed significantly more large CDR3 similarity clusters than pre-sensitization or healthy control sets, consistent with antigen-driven responses. A positive correlation was found between the number of PT1 expanded TCRs and patch test score, with significance reached at thresholds 8, 16 and 32 but not 4. Repeated subsampling changed both the strength of the expansion versus patch-test correlation and the threshold at which that correlation became significant. DPC sensitization did not change how many TCRs were above 1 in 1000 frequency, and no evidence was found of alterations in global repertoire structure. All patients had alopecia, a presumed autoimmune disease, so their immune response might differ from that of healthy individuals.

Spanning cysteine to phenylalanine, the CDR3 consists of 14 amino acids. Here the CDR3 DNA is all that survives: 42 bases in frame from base 1. Based on the germline V gene, the CDR1 and CDR2 sequences are LGHNA and YNFKEQ. Between the V and J ends, shortened by 0 bases and 3 bases respectively, the junction contains 9 bases. The sample's time point label, in plain terms: patch test 1, 2 weeks after DPC sensitization. The sample's treatment or condition label is to be understood as: therapeutic diphenylcyclopropenone sensitization with weekly scalp DPC. At each patch-test visit, blood was drawn before the patch test was applied. Eligible patients were aged 18 to 70, diagnosed with alopecia, deemed suitable for DPC therapy, and excluded if pregnant. Total RNA was extracted from unfractionated whole blood that had been collected in Tempus Blood RNA tubes. The library was produced with RACE. For sequencing, a NextSeq 500 was employed. Library preparation attached unique molecular identifiers to individual cDNA molecules for quantitative, reproducible TCR counting. From each blood RNA sample, both TCR alpha and TCR beta chains were sequenced. The original pipeline was this. The median number of TCRs per sample was roughly 94,000, ranging from roughly 20,000 to 700,000. The Decombinator software suite was used to annotate V, J and CDR3 in the TCR reads. Every sample was subsampled to the same number of TCRs (28,000) for the PS versus PT1 abundance plots. TCRs were defined as expanded if absent before sensitization and observed at least eight times at the 2-week time point. The raw public data were reprocessed by TCRdb itself: fastp quality trimming at Q25, MiXCR clonotype calling, in-frame beta chains only. Each CDR3 protein gets just one entry, which takes the most common genes and DNA from the rows behind it. TCRdb assigned the V and J calls; the authors' analysis was not used. This sample is represented by about 82,000 distinct CDR3 sequences; roughly 10% of them were singletons. The ten top clones hold about 4.2% of the sample.

Sequences were derived from whole blood, sampled in connection with sensitization to the hapten diphenylcyclopropenone (DPC). The sequence was obtained from a woman aged 45-60 years with alopecia areata. Some clones in this sample may be carry-over from other donors' samples. Recombination linked TRBV4-2 to TRBJ2-7; the best D guess is TRBD2, with 5 bases matching. The DNA sequence is TGTGCCAGCAGCCAAGATTTTCGGGGCTACGAGCAGTACTTC. This sequence encodes CASSQDFRGYEQYF.